A single sample is the source of the 5 T cell receptor beta chains below, sequenced in a study of shared clonotypes between healthy human individuals. TCRdb's table, derived via immunoSEQ multiplex PCR, lists solely in-frame clones and lacks some. Of approximately 1,500,000 clones in the sample, over 95% were seen once. Sequencing input: naive CD4+ T cells sorted from blood. Subset defined: CD45RA+ positively selected. The receptors stem from a man between 25 and 39 years old in good health.

The count of this clone is one. V usage is TRBV5-1 and J usage is TRBJ1-3; D remains unclear. V gave up 0 bases and J gave up 2 bases, with 6 bases separating them. The CDR3 sequence is 14 residues long. CDR1 and CDR2 from the germline V gene are SGHRS and YFSETQ. CDR3 region: CASSLEGTGNTIYF. The CDR3 DNA reads TGCGCCAGCAGCTTGGAGGGTACTGGAAACACCATATATTTT.

J is TRBJ1-4 and V is TRBV19; D is ambiguous. Germline values: CDR1 LNHDA, CDR2 SQIVND (reference sequence). This CDR3 is built from 15 residues. Trimming stripped 4 bases from V and 4 bases from J, with 13 bases between. The CDR3 here is CASSTPGKGNEKLFF. The CDR3 nucleotides read TGTGCCAGTAGTACCCCGGGTAAGGGTAATGAAAAACTGTTTTTT.

The chain recombines TRBV7-8 with TRBJ2-2, with 11 bases matching TRBD1. Looked up from germline, CDR1 is SGHVS and CDR2 is FQNEAQ. The CDR3 has 16 amino acids. V gave up 5 bases and J gave up 5 bases; unmatched junction bases: 7. The CDR3 DNA follows: TGTGCCAGCAGCCCTCGGACAGGGGGCTGGACCGGGGAGCTGTTTTTT. It encodes CASSPRTGGWTGELFF.

V usage is TRBV6-6 and J usage is TRBJ1-5, with TRBD1 as a possible D gene (5 bases). V was shortened by 8 bases and J by 3 bases, with 8 bases between the two germline ends. The CDR3 spans 12 residues. Germline CDR1 is MNHNY and CDR2 is SVGAGI (reference sequence). The CDR3 region is CASRGINQPQHF. In DNA form, the CDR3 reads TGTGCCAGCCGGGGCATCAATCAGCCCCAGCATTTT.

This sequence joins TRBV7-9 and TRBJ2-3, with a tentative D call TRBD1 (6 bases). The CDR3 totals 15 residues. Trimming removed 5 bases at V and 7 bases at J, with 19 bases between. Germline V gene sequence: CDR1 SEHNR, CDR2 FQNEAQ (reference sequence). In DNA form, the CDR3 reads TGTGCCAGCAGCCCGAGACAGGAACCCATGCATACGCAGTATTTT. It translates to CASSPRQEPMHTQYF.